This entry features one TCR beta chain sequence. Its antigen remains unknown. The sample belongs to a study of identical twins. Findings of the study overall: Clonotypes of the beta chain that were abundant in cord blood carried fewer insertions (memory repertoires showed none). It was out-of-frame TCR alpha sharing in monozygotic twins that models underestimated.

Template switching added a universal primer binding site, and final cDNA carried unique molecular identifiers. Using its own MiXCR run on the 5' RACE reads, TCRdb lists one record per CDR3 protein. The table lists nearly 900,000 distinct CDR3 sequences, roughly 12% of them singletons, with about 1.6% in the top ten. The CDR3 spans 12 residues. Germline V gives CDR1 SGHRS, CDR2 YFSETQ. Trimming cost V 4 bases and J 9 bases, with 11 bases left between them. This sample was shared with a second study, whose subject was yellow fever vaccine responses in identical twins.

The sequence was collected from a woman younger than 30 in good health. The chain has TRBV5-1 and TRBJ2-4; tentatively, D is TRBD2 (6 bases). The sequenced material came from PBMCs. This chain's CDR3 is CASSHQEGIQYF. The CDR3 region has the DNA TGCGCCAGCAGCCACCAGGAGGGCATTCAGTACTTC.